A single sample gave rise to the 28 T cell receptor beta chains below, sequenced in a study of a mutant IDH1 vaccine in newly diagnosed glioma. These receptors have no known antigen. The time point was: week 5, during vaccination. Each dose of the vaccine consisted of 300 ug of mutant IDH1 20-mer peptide, with topical imiquimod. The repertoire was sequenced with immunoSEQ multiplex PCR; TCRdb's copy has only in-frame clones and lacks some. The sample shows 50,000 to 75,000 clones, about 80% of them seen only once. Sequences were derived from PBMCs, sampled from a glioma patient whose treatment included an IDH1 peptide vaccine. Source of these receptors: a woman aged 50 to 60 with glioma.

The V and J genes are TRBV29-1 and TRBJ1-2; TRBD1 agrees at 7 bases. With V trimmed by 5 bases and J by 7 bases, 10 bases remained unmatched. The CDR3 is 13 amino acids. Looked up from germline, CDR1 is SQVTM and CDR2 is ANQGSEA. CDR3 loop: CSVTKTGTSGYTF. For the CDR3, the DNA is TGCAGCGTTACAAAGACAGGGACAAGTGGCTACACCTTC.

The chain carries TRBV18 and TRBJ1-6; D call uncertain. Germline CDR1 reads KGHSH; CDR2 reads LQKENI. Trimming took off 4 bases at V and 7 bases at J, with 11 bases between the two ends. The CDR3 spans 14 residues. This CDR3 is CASSQASANSPLHF. CDR3 in DNA: TGTGCCAGCTCACAGGCCAGCGCCAATTCACCCCTCCACTTT.

The rearrangement joins TRBV29-1 to TRBJ1-5, with D uncertain. Germline V lookup: CDR1 SQVTM, CDR2 ANQGSEA. The CDR3 is 14 amino acids. The V and J ends lost 2 bases and 0 bases respectively, with 8 bases between them. The CDR3 sequence: CSVELADSNQPQHF. The CDR3 DNA reads TGCAGCGTTGAATTGGCGGATAGCAATCAGCCCCAGCATTTT.

This sequence joins TRBV7-2 and TRBJ1-5; 8 nucleotides line up with TRBD1. J gave up 3 bases and V 2 bases, and 6 bases lay outside the gene matches. The CDR3 has 16 amino acids. CDR1 is SGHTA and CDR2 is FQGNSA in the germline V gene. The CDR3 here is CASSLQDRATNQPQHF. The CDR3 coding sequence is TGTGCCAGCAGCTTACAGGACAGGGCCACCAATCAGCCCCAGCATTTT. The entire variable domain, with the rest obtained from reference TRBV7-2 and TRBJ1-5, is as follows: GAGVSQSPSNKVTEKGKDVELRCDPISGHTALYWYRQSLGQGLEFLIYFQGNSAPDKSGLPSDRFSAERTGGSVSTLTIQRTQQEDSAVYLCASSLQDRATNQPQHFGDGTRLSIL.

V and J are TRBV15 and TRBJ1-2; D is possibly TRBD1 (5 bases). V lost 5 bases and J lost 8, with 21 bases in between. CDR1 and CDR2 (germline): LNHNV, YYDKDF (reference sequence). CDR3 length: 15 amino acids. CDR3 sequence reads: CATSFVPGGAGGYTF. Here the CDR3 DNA reads TGTGCCACCAGCTTCGTCCCGGGAGGGGCCGGGGGCTACACCTTC.

J is TRBJ1-3 and V is TRBV29-1, with a weak D call TRBD1 (6 bases). V was shortened by 6 bases and J by 0 bases, with 15 bases between the two germline ends. The germline V gene encodes CDR1 SQVTM and CDR2 ANQGSEA. The CDR3 spans 15 residues. CDR3 residues: CSVAEGGNSGNTIYF. The CDR3 nucleotides read TGCAGCGTCGCAGAGGGGGGAAACTCTGGAAACACCATATATTTT.

The chain carries TRBV19 and TRBJ2-5; 7 positions agree with TRBD2. V shed 4 bases, J shed 4 bases, and the junction held 15 bases outside the gene matches. CDR3 length: 17 amino acids. CDR1 is LNHDA and CDR2 is SQIVND in the germline V gene (reference sequence). CDR3: CASSTRLLAGIGETQYF. The CDR3 DNA reads TGTGCCAGTAGTACCCGGCTCTTAGCGGGCATAGGAGAGACCCAGTACTTC.

V is TRBV28 and J is TRBJ1-6; TRBD1 matches 9 bases. Germline assignment: CDR1 MDHEN and CDR2 SYDVKM. The CDR3 spans 15 residues. V gave up 4 bases and J gave up 7 bases; unmatched junction bases: 5. The CDR3 region is CASSSQGQGNSPLHF. Written as DNA, the CDR3 is TGTGCCAGCAGTTCTCAGGGACAGGGCAATTCACCCCTCCACTTT.

Notes on this clone: An end of the junction differs from the germline gene, which may be a read error. V is TRBV29-1 and J is TRBJ1-2, with a possible D match to TRBD1 (5 bases). Germline-derived CDR1 and CDR2 are SQVTM and ANQGSEA. This CDR3 is built from 14 residues. CDR3 residues: CSVYEGQTRYGYAF. CDR3 nucleotide sequence: TGCAGCGTTTACGAAGGACAAACACGCTATGGCTACGCCTTC. Together with reference TRBV29-1 and TRBJ1-2, the CDR3 gives the full variable domain: SAVISQKPSRDICQRGTSLTIQCQVDSQVTMMFWYRQQPGQSLTLIATANQGSEATYESGFVIDKFPISRPNLTFSTLTVSNMSPEDSSIYLCSVYEGQTRYGYAFGSGTRLTVV.

V gene TRBV2 combines with J gene TRBJ2-3, with 9 bases lining up with TRBD2. CDR3 length: 15 amino acids. CDR1 is SNHLY, CDR2 FYNNEI, per germline. V shed 3 bases and J 1 base; nucleotides not matched to a gene: 2. CDR3 coding DNA: TGTGCCAGCAGTGAGGTAGCGGGGGGCACAGATACGCAGTATTTT. Its protein product is CASSEVAGGTDTQYF.

CDR3 protein: CASSQDPAGGGETQYF. CDR3 in DNA: TGCGCCAGCAGCCAAGACCCAGCGGGGGGAGGGGAGACCCAGTACTTC. The chain joins TRBV4-1 to TRBJ2-5, with TRBD2 matching over 9 bases. Germline assignment: CDR1 MGHRA and CDR2 YSYEKL. Trimming at V came to 0 bases and at J to 5 bases, leaving 7 bases not matched to a gene. This CDR3 contains 16 residues.

The chain combines TRBV28 with TRBJ2-6; the D gene is possibly TRBD2 (6 bases). Germline CDR1 and CDR2: MDHEN and SYDVKM. Trimming removed 6 bases at V and 4 bases at J, with 10 bases between. This CDR3 has 14 residues. The CDR3 DNA sequence: TGTGCCAGCAGGCGGGAAACCGGGGCCAACGTCCTGACTTTC. Translated: CASRRETGANVLTF.

The rearrangement links TRBV5-6 to TRBJ1-6; no reliable D call. From germline, CDR1 is SGHDT and CDR2 YYEEEE. Trimming took 2 bases from V and 4 from J, leaving 13 bases between them. The CDR3 covers 16 residues. Here the CDR3 reads CASSFQGIGYNSPLHF. CDR3 nucleotides: TGTGCCAGCAGCTTTCAAGGGATCGGGTATAATTCACCCCTCCACTTT. Complete variable domain (other parts from reference TRBV5-6 and TRBJ1-6): DAGVTQSPTHLIKTRGQQVTLRCSPKSGHDTVSWYQQALGQGPQFIFQYYEEEERQRGNFPDRFSGHQFPNYSSELNVNALLLGDSALYLCASSFQGIGYNSPLHFGNGTRLTVT.

The CDR3 protein is CASSLARSLNTGELFF. In DNA, the CDR3 is TGTGCCAGCAGCTTAGCGCGGTCCTTGAACACCGGGGAGCTGTTTTTT. The chain joins TRBV11-1 to TRBJ2-2; no firm D call. Germline loops: CDR1 SGHAT, CDR2 FQDESV (reference sequence). The length of the CDR3 is 16 residues. V lost 0 bases and J lost 1, with 9 bases in between.

The chain recombines TRBV4-1 with TRBJ2-7, with a weak D call TRBD2 (6 bases). The germline V gene encodes CDR1 MGHRA and CDR2 YSYEKL. CDR3 length: 16 amino acids. Trimming removed 1 base at V and 1 base at J, with 14 bases between. CDR3 coding DNA: TGCGCCAGCAGCCAAGTTCGGCCCGGGACTTCCTACGAGCAGTACTTC. Protein: CASSQVRPGTSYEQYF.

The V and J genes are TRBV19 and TRBJ1-2; TRBD1 agrees at 9 bases. CDR3 length: 13 residues. V gave up 9 bases and J gave up 7 bases; unmatched junction bases: 9. Germline CDR1 LNHDA, CDR2 SQIVND (reference sequence). This CDR3 is CASRRDRALGYTF. The CDR3 DNA is TGTGCCAGCCGCCGGGACAGGGCGCTTGGCTACACCTTC.

The rearrangement links TRBV28 to TRBJ2-5; 7 bases are shared with TRBD2. Germline V gives CDR1 MDHEN, CDR2 SYDVKM. J was trimmed by 4 bases and V by 1 base; bases with no gene match: 6. The CDR3 consists of 15 residues. The CDR3 loop is CASSLSGGGGETQYF. The CDR3 DNA reads TGTGCCAGCAGTTTATCTGGTGGGGGGGGAGAGACCCAGTACTTC.

This clone occurred a few times. The chain combines TRBV19 with TRBJ2-7; D uncertain. The CDR3 extends over 14 amino acids. Germline values: CDR1 LNHDA, CDR2 SQIVND (reference sequence). V was shortened by 6 bases and J by 5 bases, with 17 bases between the two germline ends. This CDR3 reads CASRPQHRWDEQYF. The CDR3 DNA reads TGTGCCAGTAGACCACAGCACCGATGGGACGAGCAGTACTTC.

This chain joins TRBV10-2 and TRBJ2-3; TRBD2 aligns across 7 bases. This CDR3 spans 14 amino acids. After removal of 4 bases from V and 2 bases from J, the junction contained 3 bases not matched to a gene. Germline CDR1 reads WSHSY; CDR2 reads SAAADI. The CDR3 nucleotides read TGCGCCAGCAGTGTCCGGGGGGTCACAGATACGCAGTATTTT. This sequence encodes CASSVRGVTDTQYF.

The chain uses TRBV7-9 and TRBJ2-7; a possible D gene is TRBD2 (5 bases). Germline CDR1 reads SEHNR; CDR2 reads FQNEAQ (reference sequence). Deletions cut 5 bases from V and 3 bases from J, with 11 bases between. This CDR3 spans 13 amino acids. CDR3 protein: CASSPPGIYEQYF. The CDR3 region has the DNA TGTGCCAGCAGCCCTCCGGGGATCTACGAGCAGTACTTC.

The chain uses TRBV5-1 and TRBJ2-7; 11 bases line up with TRBD1. The CDR3 runs 17 residues. Germline CDR1 reads SGHRS; CDR2 reads YFSETQ. The trim removed 3 bases at V and 3 bases at J, leaving 11 bases unmatched. As DNA, the CDR3 is TGCGCCAGCAGCTCCGGGACAGGGGGTCTGGGGCTCTACGAGCAGTACTTC. This codes for CASSSGTGGLGLYEQYF.

The chain joins TRBV5-1 to TRBJ2-1; 9 bases are shared with TRBD2. The V segment lost 6 bases and the J segment 6 bases; nucleotides outside the gene matches: 10. CDR3 length equals 15 residues. Germline V gene lookup returns CDR1 SGHRS and CDR2 YFSETQ. Written as DNA, the CDR3 is TGCGCCAGCACCTTTCCGGGACTAGCCGTCAATGAGCAGTTCTTC. Its translation is CASTFPGLAVNEQFF.

The count of this clone is one. This chain joins TRBV9 and TRBJ2-5; TRBD2 might be the D (6 bases). V lost 0 bases and J lost 4, with 13 bases in between. The CDR3 runs to 15 residues. Germline V gene lookup returns CDR1 SGDLS and CDR2 YYNGEE. CDR3 protein: CASSVGGAGGETQYF. CDR3 coding DNA: TGTGCCAGCAGCGTAGGTGGGGCCGGGGGAGAGACCCAGTACTTC.

This clone was seen a single time. V is TRBV12-5 and J is TRBJ2-3; TRBD1 or TRBD2 may be the D gene (5 bases each). The germline gives CDR1 LGHNT, CDR2 FRNRAP. V lost 6 bases to trimming and J lost 0 bases, with 13 bases between them. This CDR3 has 15 amino acids. CDR3 sequence reads: CASGRDGQSTDTQYF. In nucleotides, the CDR3 is TGTGCTAGTGGCCGGGACGGTCAGAGCACAGATACGCAGTATTTT.

The V and J genes are TRBV29-1 and TRBJ1-3; D not certain. The germline V and J ends were trimmed by 5 bases and 0 bases, with 11 bases remaining between them. CDR1 and CDR2 (germline): SQVTM, ANQGSEA. There are 14 residues in the CDR3. In nucleotides, the CDR3 is TGCAGCGTTCAGATCACCCGCTCTGGAAACACCATATATTTT. Translation: CSVQITRSGNTIYF.

The chain uses TRBV19 and TRBJ2-5, with D perhaps TRBD2 (6 bases). V lost 5 bases, J lost 9 bases, and 19 bases lay in between. Germline CDR1 LNHDA, CDR2 SQIVND (reference sequence). The length of the CDR3 is 14 residues. As DNA, the CDR3 is TGTGCCAGTAGTCCGCAATGGTCCGCGGGGCCCCAGTACTTC. Translating gives CASSPQWSAGPQYF.

The chain employs TRBV19 and TRBJ1-5, with D uncertain. Trimming pared 6 bases from V and 2 bases from J, leaving 14 bases between. The CDR3 is made up of 15 amino acids. CDR1 and CDR2 from the germline V gene are LNHDA and SQIVND (reference sequence). As DNA, the CDR3 is TGTGCCAGTAGGGCCACCTCCGCCCGCAATCAGCCCCAGCATTTT. Translating it yields CASRATSARNQPQHF.

The V and J genes are TRBV19 and TRBJ2-2; D call uncertain. The CDR3 runs to 14 residues. Germline assignment: CDR1 LNHDA and CDR2 SQIVND (reference sequence). Trimming took 5 bases from V and 6 from J, leaving 13 bases between them. The CDR3 bases are TGTGCCAGTAGTGTCCAGAAAAGCCCCGGGGAGCTGTTTTTT. Its translation is CASSVQKSPGELFF.